Here is one TCR beta chain with its context. This sample is drawn from a study of blood T cells in healthy people across ages. Germline assignment: CDR1 SGDLS and CDR2 YYNGEE. This CDR3 spans 14 amino acids. Using a J-beta primer mix together with a sample-barcoded 5' primer, a second PCR was run for roughly 7 to 12 cycles. Via MiXCR, TCRdb re-called the 5' RACE reads, giving one row per CDR3 protein. The table shows hundreds of thousands of distinct CDR3 sequences, with roughly 25% occurring only once. Every participating donor contributed 9.5 to 10 milliliters of peripheral blood through a draw. This sample was shared with a second study, whose subject was T cells of mothers and their children. As that study records: Persistent microchimeric T cell clones were sought, and none were detected.

V is TRBV9 and J is TRBJ2-5; TRBD2 agrees at 7 bases. With the DNA end fitting TRBJ2-7 better, the J assignment may be wrong. The sample was blood. This TCR derives from a boy aged 5-17 years in good health. In DNA form, the CDR3 reads TGTGCCAGCAGACGGGAGGCCCCCTTCCGCGAGCAGTACTTC. Protein product: CASRREAPFREQYF.